This TCR beta chain is from a study of human T cells and chemical hapten exposure. Original handling: Samples ranged from 23,224 to 690,600 TCRs, with a median of roughly 93,000. TCRdb itself ran the RACE reads through MiXCR, one entry per CDR3 protein. The V and J calls and clone size are TCRdb's, not the authors'. The data hold some 180,000 distinct CDR3 sequences, with about 25% observed a single time. On this clonotype: Its target is unknown.

Time point meaning: patch test 3, about 24 weeks after DPC sensitization. Treatment noted: therapeutic diphenylcyclopropenone sensitization with weekly scalp DPC. The study extracted total RNA from unfractionated whole blood. Broader study findings: Controls had significantly fewer large CDR3 similarity clusters than were formed by expanded TCRs.

Sequencing used whole blood, obtained in connection with sensitization to the hapten diphenylcyclopropenone (DPC). This clonotype was sampled from a woman aged 40 to 50 with alopecia areata. Some clones in this sample may be carry-over from other donors' samples.

The CDR3 nucleotides read TGTGCCAGCAGTCCGACAGGGGTCTCCTACGAGCAGTACTTC. Its translation: CASSPTGVSYEQYF. J is TRBJ2-7 and V is TRBV6-6, with 8 bases lining up with TRBD1. The CDR3 is made up of 14 amino acids. Germline V lookup: CDR1 MNHNY, CDR2 SVGAGI (reference sequence). The V segment lost 5 bases and the J segment 0 bases; nucleotides outside the gene matches: 3.